Described below is a single T cell receptor beta chain sequence and its context. This sample was included in a study of control samples from healthy donors and cancer patients. Germline-derived CDR1 and CDR2 are SQVTM and ANQGSEA. The CDR3 has 15 amino acids. The V gene end was trimmed by 2 bases and the J gene end by 6 bases; junction bases not matched to a gene: 10. The protocol was immunoSEQ multiplex PCR, while the TCRdb copy is restricted to in-frame clones and leaves out a portion. Here the sample spans approximately 94,000 clones, around 85% being singletons. This TCR was sampled from a man aged 70 or older with lung cancer. The source material was PBMCs. The rearrangement uses TRBV29-1 and TRBJ1-2, with 9 bases matching TRBD1. The CDR3 bases are TGCAGCGTTGAAAGACGAGGACAGGGGTTACATGGCTACACCTTC. Its translation is CSVERRGQGLHGYTF.